The 8 T cell receptor beta chains given below trace back to one sample, sequenced in a study of cytomegalovirus exposure and HLA in healthy donors. Amplification used 60 Vbeta primers and 13 Jbeta primers. TCRdb keeps only in-frame clones here, not all; method: immunoSEQ multiplex PCR. This sample has about 200,000 clones, with approximately 85% found just once. The sample taken for sequencing was PBMCs. The source is a woman aged 40-49 years in good health and CMV-seronegative.

Regarding this clone: Other nucleotide sequences from this sample produce the same CDR3. The chain combines TRBV7-2 with TRBJ1-5, with TRBD1 matching over 7 bases. Germline CDR1 and CDR2: SGHTA and FQGNSA. After removal of 5 bases from V and 3 bases from J, the junction contained 4 bases not matched to a gene. This CDR3 spans 14 amino acids. The CDR3 is CASSLGQLNQPQHF. In nucleotides, the CDR3 is TGTGCCAGCAGCCTGGGACAGCTCAATCAGCCCCAGCATTTT. Filled out from reference TRBV7-2 and TRBJ1-5, the complete variable domain reads GAGVSQSPSNKVTEKGKDVELRCDPISGHTALYWYRQSLGQGLEFLIYFQGNSAPDKSGLPSDRFSAERTGGSVSTLTIQRTQQEDSAVYLCASSLGQLNQPQHFGDGTRLSIL.

The chain links TRBV28 to TRBJ1-5; 7 bases match TRBD1. CDR3 length: 17 residues. CDR1 MDHEN and CDR2 SYDVKM come from the germline V gene. V lost 1 base, J lost 7 bases, and 13 bases stayed unmatched. CDR3 residues: CASSLLGQSDGRQPQHF. CDR3 sequence (DNA): TGTGCCAGCAGTTTATTGGGACAGAGCGACGGCAGGCAGCCCCAGCATTTT. The variable domain in full, with the rest retrieved from reference TRBV28 and TRBJ1-5, is DVKVTQSSRYLVKRTGEKVFLECVQDMDHENMFWYRQDPGLGLRLIYFSYDVKMKEKGDIPEGYSVSREKKERFSLILESASTNQTSMYLCASSLLGQSDGRQPQHFGDGTRLSIL.

This clone was counted between two and nine times. This sequence joins TRBV2 and TRBJ1-5; maybe TRBD1 (5 bases). The CDR3 sequence is 14 residues long. Looked up from germline, CDR1 is SNHLY and CDR2 is FYNNEI. Trimming took off 3 bases at V and 4 bases at J, with 10 bases between the two ends. In nucleotides, the CDR3 is TGTGCCAGCAGTGAGGGGCGGATAAATCAGCCCCAGCATTTT. It is translated as CASSEGRINQPQHF.

DNA of the CDR3: TGCGCCAGCAGCTTGCAGGTCAATCAAAAGGCGAAGACCCAGTACTTC. The encoded protein is CASSLQVNQKAKTQYF. The chain is built from TRBV5-1 and TRBJ2-5; D not certain. Germline V lookup: CDR1 SGHRS, CDR2 YFSETQ. The CDR3 length is 16 residues. V shed 1 base and J shed 6 bases, with 19 bases lying between them.

This clone was seen only once. V usage is TRBV6-6 and J usage is TRBJ2-3, with a possible D match to TRBD1 (5 bases). Germline V gene data show CDR1 as MNHNY and CDR2 as SVGAGI (reference sequence). Trimming removed 5 bases at V and 5 bases at J, with 14 bases between. The CDR3 totals 14 residues. The CDR3 DNA reads TGTGCCAGCAGTCTACTGAATGACAGAGATACGCAGTATTTT. This codes for CASSLLNDRDTQYF.

This clone has a handful of counts. V and J are TRBV7-6 and TRBJ2-1, with 7 bases lining up with TRBD1. CDR1 and CDR2 from the germline V gene are SGHVS and FNYEAQ. This CDR3 has 15 residues. Trimming took 0 bases from V and 1 from J; bases not matched to a gene: 0. Here the CDR3 reads CASSLATGSYNEQFF. CDR3 nucleotide sequence: TGTGCCAGCAGCTTAGCGACAGGGTCCTACAATGAGCAGTTCTTC.

V usage is TRBV19 and J usage is TRBJ1-2, with 7 bases that match TRBD1. The germline gives CDR1 LNHDA, CDR2 SQIVND (reference sequence). V shed 8 bases, J shed 6 bases, and the junction held 21 bases outside the gene matches. CDR3 length equals 17 residues. The CDR3 bases are TGTGCCAGTGGGGTGCGACAGGGAGGAAGTTTAACGCATGGCTACACCTTC. Translating gives CASGVRQGGSLTHGYTF.

This chain uses TRBV7-9 with TRBJ2-7, with 11 bases matching TRBD1. The germline V gene encodes CDR1 SEHNR and CDR2 FQNEAQ (reference sequence). This CDR3 has 16 residues. The V gene end was trimmed by 5 bases and the J gene end by 0 bases; junction bases not matched to a gene: 6. This CDR3 reads CASSVTGTGGSYEQYF. The CDR3 DNA reads as TGTGCCAGCAGCGTAACCGGGACAGGGGGCTCCTACGAGCAGTACTTC.